This TCR beta chain derives from a study of identical twins. There are a few counts of this clonotype. V was clipped by 6 bases and J by 7 bases, with 25 bases between them. The CDR3 contains 16 residues. Looked up from germline, CDR1 is MNHNS and CDR2 is SASEGT. TCRdb fed the 5' RACE reads into MiXCR, producing one record per CDR3 protein. The sample lists under 1 million distinct CDR3 sequences, about 12% occurring once. The sample was also reused in another study, on yellow fever vaccine responses in identical twins.

Specimen: PBMCs. The sequence was obtained from a woman between 18 and 29 years old in good health. The rearrangement links TRBV6-1 to TRBJ2-7; weak D call: TRBD1 (6 bases). The CDR3 spells CASRTKAGTPRGEQYV. CDR3 DNA sequence: TGTGCCAGCAGAACAAAAGCCGGGACACCCCGAGGGGAGCAGTACGTC.